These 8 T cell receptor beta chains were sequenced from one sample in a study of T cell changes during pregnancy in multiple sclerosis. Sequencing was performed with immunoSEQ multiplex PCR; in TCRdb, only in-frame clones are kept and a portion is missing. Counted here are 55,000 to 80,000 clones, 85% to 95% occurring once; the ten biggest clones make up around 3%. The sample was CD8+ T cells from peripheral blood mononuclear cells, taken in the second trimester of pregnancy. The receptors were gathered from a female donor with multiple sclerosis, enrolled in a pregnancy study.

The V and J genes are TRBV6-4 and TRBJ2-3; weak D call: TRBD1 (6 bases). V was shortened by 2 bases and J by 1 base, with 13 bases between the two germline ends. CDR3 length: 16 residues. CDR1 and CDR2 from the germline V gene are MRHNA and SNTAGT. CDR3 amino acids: CASSDEAAGGTDTQYF. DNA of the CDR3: TGTGCCAGCAGTGACGAAGCGGCAGGGGGCACAGATACGCAGTATTTT.

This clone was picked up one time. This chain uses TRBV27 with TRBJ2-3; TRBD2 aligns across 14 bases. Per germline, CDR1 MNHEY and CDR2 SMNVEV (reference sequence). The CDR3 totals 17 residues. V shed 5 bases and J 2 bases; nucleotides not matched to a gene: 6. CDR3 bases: TGTGCCAGCAGTCCCCTGGGACTAGCGGGAGCCACAGATACGCAGTATTTT. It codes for CASSPLGLAGATDTQYF.

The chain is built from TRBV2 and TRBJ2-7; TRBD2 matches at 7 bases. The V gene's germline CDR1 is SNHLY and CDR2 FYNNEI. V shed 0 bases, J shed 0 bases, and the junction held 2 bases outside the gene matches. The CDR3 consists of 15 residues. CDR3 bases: TGTGCCAGCAGTGAAGCACGCGGGAGCTCCTACGAGCAGTACTTC. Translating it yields CASSEARGSSYEQYF.

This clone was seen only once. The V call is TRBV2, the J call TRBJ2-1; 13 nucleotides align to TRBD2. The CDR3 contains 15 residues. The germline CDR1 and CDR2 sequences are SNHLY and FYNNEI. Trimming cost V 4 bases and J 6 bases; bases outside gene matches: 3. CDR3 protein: CASSGRTSGGNEQFF. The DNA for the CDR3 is TGTGCCAGCAGTGGGCGGACTAGCGGGGGCAATGAGCAGTTCTTC.

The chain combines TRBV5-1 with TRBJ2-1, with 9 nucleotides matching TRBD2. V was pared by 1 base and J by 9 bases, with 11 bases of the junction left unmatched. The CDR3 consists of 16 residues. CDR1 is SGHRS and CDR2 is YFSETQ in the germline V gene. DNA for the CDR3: TGCGCCAGCAGCTTGCGGACCCGACTAGCGGCGGGTGAGCAGTTCTTC. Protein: CASSLRTRLAAGEQFF.

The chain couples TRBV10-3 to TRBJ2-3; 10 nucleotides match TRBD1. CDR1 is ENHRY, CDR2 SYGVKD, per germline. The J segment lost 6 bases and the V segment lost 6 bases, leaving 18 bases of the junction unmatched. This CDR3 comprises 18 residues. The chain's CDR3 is CAIRSGTGAPGDGDTQYF. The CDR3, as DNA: TGTGCCATCAGATCCGGGACAGGGGCCCCGGGTGACGGCGATACGCAGTATTTT.

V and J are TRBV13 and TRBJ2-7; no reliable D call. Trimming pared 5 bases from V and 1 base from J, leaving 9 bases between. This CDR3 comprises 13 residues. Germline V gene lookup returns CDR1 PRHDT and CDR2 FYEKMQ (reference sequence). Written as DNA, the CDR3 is TGTGCCAGCAGCCCAGCAGGTTCCTACGAGCAGTACTTC. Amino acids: CASSPAGSYEQYF. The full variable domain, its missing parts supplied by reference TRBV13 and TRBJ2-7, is AAGVIQSPRHLIKEKRETATLKCYPIPRHDTVYWYQQGPGQDPQFLISFYEKMQSDKGSIPDRFSAQQFSDYHSELNMSSLELGDSALYFCASSPAGSYEQYFGPGTRLTVT.

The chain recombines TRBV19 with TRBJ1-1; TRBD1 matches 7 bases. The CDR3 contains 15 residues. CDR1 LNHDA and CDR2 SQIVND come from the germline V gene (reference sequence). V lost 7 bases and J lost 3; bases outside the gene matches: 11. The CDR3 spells CASKTGMVGHTEAFF. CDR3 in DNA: TGTGCCAGTAAGACAGGGATGGTTGGTCACACTGAAGCTTTCTTT.